The clone carrying this T cell receptor beta chain was detected many times. TCRdb called the RT-PCR reads again in MiXCR, with one record for every CDR3 protein. Among over 750,000 distinct CDR3 sequences listed, 21% were seen once. The sample belongs to a study of response to subunit inactivated influenza vaccine. The receptor was isolated from a man in his forties or fifties who received an inactivated influenza vaccine. Source: PBMCs from blood, taken 5 to 6 days after vaccination.

The CDR3 protein is CASSSYSTIDGGNQPQHF. The CDR3 DNA is TGTGCCAGCAGTTCCTATTCAACTATAGACGGGGGCAATCAGCCCCAGCATTTT. The V and J genes are TRBV6-7 and TRBJ1-5; D remains unclear. TRBV6-7 is an ORF, with its function uncertain. There are 18 residues in the CDR3. V was shortened by 4 bases and J by 2 bases, with 21 bases between the two germline ends.